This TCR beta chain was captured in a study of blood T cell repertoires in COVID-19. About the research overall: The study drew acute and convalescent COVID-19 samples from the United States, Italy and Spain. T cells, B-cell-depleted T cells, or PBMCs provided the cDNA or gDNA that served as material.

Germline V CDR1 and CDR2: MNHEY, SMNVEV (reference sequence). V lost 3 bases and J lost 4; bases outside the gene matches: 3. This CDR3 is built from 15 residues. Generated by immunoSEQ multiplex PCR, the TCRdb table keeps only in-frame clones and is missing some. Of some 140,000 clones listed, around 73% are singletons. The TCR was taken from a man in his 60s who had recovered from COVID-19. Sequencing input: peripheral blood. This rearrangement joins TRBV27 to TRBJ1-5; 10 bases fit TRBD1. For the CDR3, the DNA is TGTGCCAGCAGTTTCGTGGGACAGGGGAATCAGCCCCAGCATTTT. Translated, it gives CASSFVGQGNQPQHF.